This TCR beta chain was sequenced for a study of CD8 T cells in ankylosing spondylitis. Study findings and constraints: Seemingly characteristic of ankylosing spondylitis blood was a TCR beta motif consisting of under ten highly homologous variants.

A few counts support this clonotype. Its antigen is currently unknown. Generation of TCR beta libraries employed quantitative 5'-RACE incorporating molecular barcodes. TCRdb recomputed calls from the 5' RACE reads with MiXCR, one row per CDR3 protein. This table holds around 130,000 distinct CDR3 sequences, roughly 8.8% found once. The receptor comes from a male donor with ankylosing spondylitis or in good health (not recorded which). The sequencing input was blood, either unsorted or a sorted T cell fraction (not recorded which).

CDR3 in DNA: TGCGCCAGCAGCGTTAGCGGGAGCTGGGACATTCAGTACTTC. This codes for CASSVSGSWDIQYF. This chain joins TRBV5-1 and TRBJ2-4; the match to TRBD2 covers 9 bases. In germline, CDR1 is SGHRS, CDR2 YFSETQ. Losses at the gene ends were 4 bases for V and 8 bases for J; bases not matched to a gene: 7. The CDR3 is made up of 14 amino acids.